These 20 T cell receptor beta chains share one sample of origin, sequenced in a study of shared clonotypes between healthy human individuals. Cells designated naive CD8 were CD45RO-negative and were positively selected for CCR7, with terminally differentiated effector memory CD45RA+ cells excluded. Generated by immunoSEQ multiplex PCR, the TCRdb table keeps only in-frame clones and is missing some. Seen here are more than 550,000 clones, around 92% observed once, and the top ten hold more than 20%. Sequenced sample: naive CD8+ T cells sorted from blood. The receptors come from a man aged 25 to 45 in good health.

The J gene is TRBJ2-7, the V gene TRBV30; D is perhaps TRBD2 (5 bases). Germline lookup yields CDR1 GTSNPN and CDR2 SVGIG (reference sequence). Trimming shortened V by 2 bases and J by 6 bases, and 5 bases separated the two germline ends. The CDR3 totals 10 residues. The CDR3 region has the DNA TGTGCCTGGAGTCGGGGCGAGCAGTACTTC. Its translation is CAWSRGEQYF.

On this clone itself: The junction shows a germline mismatch at one end, possibly a read error. The chain carries TRBV6-6 and TRBJ2-3; perhaps TRBD2 as D (5 bases). Germline CDR1 is MNHNY and CDR2 is SVGAGI (reference sequence). The CDR3 is 13 residues long. CDR3 sequence (DNA): TGTGCCAGCAGTTATTTGCGGGCAGACACGCAGTATTTT. Translated, it gives CASSYLRADTQYF.

The J gene is TRBJ2-7, the V gene TRBV4-1; D uncertain. V dropped 4 bases and J dropped 3 bases, with 10 bases sitting between them. The germline CDR1 and CDR2 sequences are MGHRA and YSYEKL. This CDR3 has 13 residues. The CDR3 nucleotides read TGCGCCAGCAGCCTATTTGTTTACTACGAGCAGTACTTC. It codes for CASSLFVYYEQYF.

This clone appeared a few times. The rearrangement uses TRBV6-5 and TRBJ1-2; D may be TRBD1 (5 bases). CDR1 MNHEY and CDR2 SVGAGI come from the germline V gene. The germline V and J ends were trimmed by 9 bases and 1 base, with 15 bases remaining between them. The CDR3 is made up of 14 amino acids. The CDR3 here is CASTAGTDNYGYTF. CDR3 sequence (DNA): TGTGCCAGTACGGCCGGGACGGATAACTATGGCTACACCTTC.

The rearrangement uses TRBV28 and TRBJ2-5, with D tentatively TRBD1 (5 bases). The CDR3 runs 17 residues. Germline CDR1 reads MDHEN; CDR2 reads SYDVKM. The germline V and J ends were trimmed by 7 bases and 2 bases, with 23 bases remaining between them. The CDR3, as DNA: TGTGCCAGCACCACTCCCGGTGGGGCAGGGCGTCAAGAGACCCAGTACTTC. It yields the protein CASTTPGGAGRQETQYF.

The chain carries TRBV12-5 and TRBJ2-7; D is unresolved. Germline V gives CDR1 LGHNT, CDR2 FRNRAP. There are 14 residues in the CDR3. V was clipped by 7 bases and J by 0 bases, with 13 bases between them. The CDR3 sequence is CASASGVNSYEQYF. Written as DNA, the CDR3 is TGTGCTAGTGCCTCCGGCGTAAACTCCTACGAGCAGTACTTC.

The DNA of the CDR3 is TGTGCCACCAGCAGAGATTTAAGTGTTACTAGCACAGATACGCAGTATTTT. Its protein is CATSRDLSVTSTDTQYF. The rearrangement joins TRBV15 to TRBJ2-3; D is uncertain. CDR1 is LNHNV, CDR2 YYDKDF, per germline (reference sequence). This CDR3 spans 17 amino acids. V was shortened by 0 bases and J by 0 bases, with 13 bases between the two germline ends.

V usage is TRBV4-1 and J usage is TRBJ2-7; TRBD2 matches 14 bases. This CDR3 is built from 14 residues. The germline V gene encodes CDR1 MGHRA and CDR2 YSYEKL. V trimming: 3 bases; J trimming: 6 bases; junction bases outside the gene matches: 1. CDR3 sequence (DNA): TGCGCCAGCAGCCAGGGACTAGCGGGAGCCGAGCAGTACTTC. Amino acids: CASSQGLAGAEQYF.

V and J are TRBV9 and TRBJ2-7, with D unresolved. The CDR3 runs to 12 residues. Germline CDR1 is SGDLS and CDR2 is YYNGEE. Trimming removed 3 bases from V and 5 bases from J, with 9 bases in between. The CDR3 sequence is CASSDMHNEQYF. In DNA, the CDR3 is TGTGCCAGCAGCGACATGCACAACGAGCAGTACTTC.

V is TRBV5-1 and J is TRBJ2-3; no clear D gene. The germline gives CDR1 SGHRS, CDR2 YFSETQ. The CDR3 totals 16 residues. The V end was cut by 5 bases, the J end by 0 bases, with 16 bases between. The CDR3 coding sequence is TGCGCCAGCAGTTTCAGTACAAGCTCTAGCACAGATACGCAGTATTTT. Translated, it gives CASSFSTSSSTDTQYF. Looking up the rest from reference TRBV5-1 and TRBJ2-3 gives the full variable domain: KAGVTQTPRYLIKTRGQQVTLSCSPISGHRSVSWYQQTPGQGLQFLFEYFSETQRNKGNFPGRFSGRQFSNSRSEMNVSTLELGDSALYLCASSFSTSSSTDTQYFGPGTRLTVL.

V usage is TRBV29-1 and J usage is TRBJ2-5; D tentatively fits TRBD1 or TRBD2 (5 bases each). CDR1 SQVTM and CDR2 ANQGSEA come from the germline V gene. The CDR3 has 15 amino acids. V was clipped by 4 bases and J by 6 bases, with 21 bases between them. Written as DNA, the CDR3 is TGCAGCGTTGTTCGGGCAGGGATGGAGGTAAAGACCCAGTACTTC. Its translation: CSVVRAGMEVKTQYF.

This chain's CDR3 is CASSPLDGSDELFF. The CDR3 DNA sequence: TGTGCCAGCAGCCCCCTGGATGGATCCGACGAGCTGTTTTTT. This rearrangement joins TRBV11-3 to TRBJ2-2; D remains unclear. The CDR3 covers 14 residues. Germline CDR1 SGHNT, CDR2 YENEEA. V was trimmed by 5 bases and J by 11 bases, leaving 18 bases between them.

The J gene is TRBJ2-7, the V gene TRBV15; 11 bases fit TRBD1. Germline V CDR1 and CDR2: LNHNV, YYDKDF (reference sequence). V shed 3 bases, J shed 7 bases, and the junction held 5 bases outside the gene matches. The CDR3 runs 14 residues. The CDR3 region is CATSRDRGPREQYF. The CDR3, as DNA: TGTGCCACCAGCAGGGACAGGGGGCCGCGGGAGCAGTACTTC.

This clone was counted once. The genes are TRBV27 and TRBJ2-7; TRBD2 agrees at 10 bases. The CDR3 is 14 residues long. Germline V gives CDR1 MNHEY, CDR2 SMNVEV (reference sequence). Unmatched junction bases numbered 6, after V lost 7 bases and J lost 3 bases. The DNA of the CDR3 is TGTGCCAGCAAACGGCTAGCGGGAGTCTACGAGCAGTACTTC. Protein sequence: CASKRLAGVYEQYF.

V is TRBV19 and J is TRBJ1-3; D remains unclear. The CDR3 extends over 12 amino acids. Trimming removed 6 bases from V and 4 bases from J, with 7 bases in between. Germline V lookup: CDR1 LNHDA, CDR2 SQIVND (reference sequence). In DNA form, the CDR3 reads TGTGCCAGTAGCGACCCCGGAAACACCATATATTTT. This sequence encodes CASSDPGNTIYF.

The V and J genes are TRBV25-1 and TRBJ2-7; D uncertain. The germline gives CDR1 MGHDK, CDR2 SYGVNS. The CDR3 has 12 amino acids. V was clipped by 5 bases and J by 1 base, with 6 bases between them. CDR3 protein: CASSTNSYEQYF. The CDR3 DNA reads as TGTGCCAGCAGTACCAATTCCTACGAGCAGTACTTC.

The chain combines TRBV19 with TRBJ2-1, with D possibly being TRBD1 or TRBD2 (5 bases each). With 5 bases removed from V and 1 base from J, the gap between germline ends came to 15 bases. Germline loops: CDR1 LNHDA, CDR2 SQIVND (reference sequence). The CDR3 consists of 16 residues. The CDR3 region is CASSPGGGSSYNEQFF. The CDR3 DNA sequence: TGTGCCAGTAGTCCTGGGGGTGGGAGTTCCTACAATGAGCAGTTCTTC.

Note on this clone: It is unclear where the CDR3 begins or ends on the DNA, so no DNA is shown, and the CDR3 is as TCRdb lists it. The chain combines TRBV28 with TRBJ1-1; TRBD1, the D gene given by the table, was not confirmed from the DNA. CDR1 is MDHEN, CDR2 SYDVKM, per germline. Both ends counted, the CDR3 spans 16 residues. The CDR3: CASSPQFAGGAGQSFF.

This clone was observed a handful of times. This chain joins TRBV4-3 and TRBJ2-1; the match to TRBD2 covers 9 bases. V trimming: 1 base; J trimming: 6 bases; junction bases outside the gene matches: 4. The CDR3 spans 15 residues. Per the germline V gene, CDR1 is LGHNA and CDR2 is YSLEER. The CDR3: CASSQAYSGSNEQFF. CDR3 DNA sequence: TGCGCCAGCAGCCAAGCCTATAGCGGGAGCAATGAGCAGTTCTTC.

Only one count was recorded for this clone. V usage is TRBV6-5 and J usage is TRBJ2-2, with 14 bases lining up with TRBD2. The CDR3 sequence is 16 residues long. The V and J ends lost 2 bases and 7 bases, in that order; junction bases with no gene match: 3. Germline V lookup: CDR1 MNHEY, CDR2 SVGAGI. The CDR3 nucleotides are TGTGCCAGCAGTTACGGGACTAGCGGGAGTTTCGGGGAGCTGTTTTTT. Amino acid sequence: CASSYGTSGSFGELFF.